Sequencing of this T cell receptor (beta chain) was carried out in a study of cytomegalovirus exposure and HLA in healthy donors. J lost 2 bases, V lost 1 base, and 1 base had no gene match. The CDR3 sequence is 15 residues long. Germline V lookup: CDR1 MNHEY, CDR2 SMNVEV (reference sequence). Study-level results: The authors enumerated 150 to 200 TCR beta chains as linked to cytomegalovirus. The dataset shows that most TCR sequences were rare, while some public TCRs occurred in many donors.

Sequencing was performed with immunoSEQ multiplex PCR; in TCRdb, only in-frame clones are kept and a portion is missing. The data contain some 130,000 clones, roughly nine tenths of them singletons. About this clone: What it binds is not known.

Source material: PBMCs. The TCR sequence derives from a young man in good health and CMV-seronegative. The gene calls are TRBV27 and TRBJ2-7; 11 positions match TRBD2. The CDR3 protein is CASSLFSGGAYEQYF. CDR3 in DNA: TGTGCCAGCAGTTTATTTAGCGGGGGGGCCTACGAGCAGTACTTC.